Listed below are T cell receptor beta chains from one sample, sequenced in a study of CD8+CD57+ T cells in acquired aplastic anemia. One entry per CDR3 protein results from TCRdb running MiXCR on the reads. The repertoire consists of 50,000 to 65,000 distinct CDR3 sequences, with over 45% occurring once and the leading ten covering about 2.5%. Sequencing was carried out using sorted CD4+, CD8+, or CD8+CD57+ T cells (not recorded which) from PBMCs. The receptors derive from a human donor in good health, serving as a control. CDR3s include the opening cysteine and the closing phenylalanine or tryptophan. The order of the fields is V gene, D gene, J gene, clone size, CDR3 protein, CDR3 DNA. The D gene is left open where the match is weak. Expanded clones get a size class; other rows say once, few or many, or leave the size out.

V: TRBV6-1; D: .; J: TRBJ2-7; size: many; CDR3: CASSRRDMGSYEQYF; DNA: TGTGCCAGCAGTAGGCGGGATATGGGCTCCTACGAGCAGTACTTC
V: TRBV12-5; D: TRBD1; J: TRBJ2-1; size: .; CDR3: CASGPNYRGCNEQFF; DNA: TGTGCTAGTGGTCCGAACTACAGGGGCTGCAATGAGCAGTTCTTC
V: TRBV7-9; D: .; J: TRBJ2-7; size: many; CDR3: CASSLQRISYEQYF; DNA: TGTGCCAGCAGCTTACAAAGGATTTCCTACGAGCAGTACTTC
V: TRBV15; D: .; J: TRBJ2-5; size: .; CDR3: CATSGETQYF; DNA: TGTGCCACCTCTGGAGAGACCCAGTACTTC
V: TRBV24-1; D: .; J: TRBJ2-2; size: .; CDR3: CATSDLSAGWTGELFF; DNA: TGTGCCACCAGTGATTTGTCGGCAGGGTGGACCGGGGAGCTGTTTTTT
V: TRBV10-3; D: .; J: TRBJ2-3; size: .; CDR3: CAISTLAADTQYF; DNA: TGTGCCATCAGTACCCTGGCAGCAGATACGCAGTATTTT
V: TRBV18; D: TRBD1; J: TRBJ2-7; size: many; CDR3: CASSADRAGEQYF; DNA: TGTGCCAGCTCAGCAGACAGGGCAGGCGAGCAGTACTTC
V: TRBV15; D: .; J: TRBJ2-7; size: .; CDR3: CATSSQTGAYEQYF; DNA: TGTGCCACCAGCAGCCAAACCGGGGCCTACGAGCAGTACTTC
V: TRBV7-8; D: TRBD1; J: TRBJ2-1; size: .; CDR3: CASSLGQTYNEQFF; DNA: TGTGCCAGCAGCCTGGGACAGACCTACAATGAGCAGTTCTTC
V: TRBV20-1; D: .; J: TRBJ2-7; size: .; CDR3: CSGQGNYEQYF; DNA: TGCAGTGGCCAGGGGAACTACGAGCAGTACTTC
V: TRBV24-1; D: TRBD1; J: TRBJ1-2; size: medium-sized; CDR3: CATSDRTGEPYGYTF; DNA: TGTGCCACCAGTGATAGGACAGGGGAGCCCTATGGCTACACCTTC
V: TRBV6-1; D: .; J: TRBJ2-1; size: many; CDR3: CASSMTSNPSYNEQFF; DNA: TGTGCCAGCAGCATGACTAGTAATCCCTCCTACAATGAGCAGTTCTTC
V: TRBV19; D: TRBD1; J: TRBJ1-2; size: .; CDR3: CASSMRDSAGNTF; DNA: TGTGCCAGTAGTATGCGGGACAGCGCTGGAAACACCTTC
V: TRBV29-1; D: TRBD1; J: TRBJ1-2; size: .; CDR3: CSVQQGVYYGYTF; DNA: TGCAGCGTTCAACAGGGGGTGTACTATGGCTACACCTTC
V: TRBV5-1; D: .; J: TRBJ2-7; size: .; CDR3: CASSLAFGTTNSSYEQYF; DNA: TGCGCCAGCAGCTTGGCCTTCGGGACCACCAACAGCTCCTACGAGCAGTACTTC
V: TRBV11-3; D: .; J: TRBJ1-2; size: many; CDR3: CASSLGGVAGYTF; DNA: TGTGCCAGCAGCTTAGGGGGGGTGGCTGGCTACACCTTC
V: TRBV29-1; D: TRBD1; J: TRBJ2-7; size: .; CDR3: CSVPGTGVGYEQYF; DNA: TGCAGCGTTCCCGGGACAGGGGTAGGGTACGAGCAGTACTTC
V: TRBV10-1; D: .; J: TRBJ1-2; size: .; CDR3: CASSRRSPGDGYTF; DNA: TGCGCCAGCAGCCGACGGTCACCCGGGGATGGCTACACCTTC
V: TRBV9; D: TRBD1; J: TRBJ2-1; size: .; CDR3: CASSVGQGFNGQFF; DNA: TGTGCCAGCAGCGTTGGACAGGGGTTCAATGGGCAGTTCTTC
V: TRBV30; D: TRBD1; J: TRBJ2-7; size: many; CDR3: CAWRRDSILYEQYF; DNA: TGTGCCTGGAGGAGGGACAGTATTCTCTACGAGCAGTACTTC
V: TRBV14; D: .; J: TRBJ2-3; size: many; CDR3: CASSQDWSLAAADTQYF; DNA: TGTGCCAGCAGCCAAGATTGGAGCTTAGCGGCCGCAGATACGCAGTATTTT
V: TRBV20-1; D: .; J: TRBJ2-7; size: .; CDR3: CSARDLMGSSYEQYF; DNA: TGCAGTGCTAGAGATCTCATGGGGAGCTCCTACGAGCAGTACTTC
V: TRBV2; D: TRBD2; J: TRBJ2-5; size: .; CDR3: CASSELTSGQETQYF; DNA: TGTGCCAGCAGTGAGCTTACTAGCGGGCAAGAGACCCAGTACTTC
V: TRBV15; D: .; J: TRBJ2-7; size: .; CDR3: CATSTGRTYEQYF; DNA: TGTGCCACCAGCACCGGCAGGACCTACGAGCAGTACTTC
V: TRBV9; D: .; J: TRBJ2-5; size: .; CDR3: CASSGGRGEETQYF; DNA: TGTGCCAGCAGCGGGGGTCGAGGGGAAGAGACCCAGTACTTC
V: TRBV25-1; D: .; J: TRBJ2-2; size: .; CDR3: CASSGTLNTGELFF; DNA: TGTGCCAGCAGCGGGACGTTGAACACCGGGGAGCTGTTTTTT
V: TRBV19; D: TRBD1; J: TRBJ1-5; size: .; CDR3: CASSPTGGVGNQPQHF; DNA: TGTGCCAGTAGCCCTACAGGGGGCGTGGGAAATCAGCCCCAGCATTTT
V: TRBV24-1; D: .; J: TRBJ2-3; size: .; CDR3: CATSDLTGHLDTDTQYF; DNA: TGTGCCACCAGTGACCTAACAGGACATCTCGACACAGATACGCAGTATTTT
V: TRBV6-5; D: TRBD1; J: TRBJ1-1; size: once; CDR3: CASSWTDRGTEAFF; DNA: TGTGCCAGCAGTTGGACAGACAGGGGCACTGAAGCTTTCTTT
V: TRBV7-3; D: TRBD2; J: TRBJ2-3; size: .; CDR3: CASSSKLAGGGTDTQYF; DNA: TGTGCCAGCAGCTCGAAACTAGCGGGAGGTGGGACAGATACGCAGTATTTT
V: TRBV19; D: .; J: TRBJ2-7; size: medium-sized; CDR3: CASSAPRRTPYEQYF; DNA: TGTGCCAGTAGTGCGCCCCGGAGGACCCCCTACGAGCAGTACTTC
V: TRBV15; D: .; J: TRBJ2-1; size: medium-sized; CDR3: CATSRGPNEQFF; DNA: TGTGCCACCAGCAGAGGTCCCAATGAGCAGTTCTTC
V: TRBV7-3; D: TRBD1; J: TRBJ2-2; size: .; CDR3: CASRPPGQTGELFF; DNA: TGTGCCAGCAGACCACCGGGACAGACCGGGGAGCTGTTTTTT
V: TRBV6-1; D: .; J: TRBJ1-3; size: many; CDR3: CASMRSGNTIYF; DNA: TGTGCCAGCATGCGCTCTGGAAACACCATATATTTT
V: TRBV7-2; D: .; J: TRBJ2-5; size: few; CDR3: CASSPSGRGQETQYF; DNA: TGTGCCAGCAGTCCGTCCGGGCGGGGCCAAGAGACCCAGTACTTC